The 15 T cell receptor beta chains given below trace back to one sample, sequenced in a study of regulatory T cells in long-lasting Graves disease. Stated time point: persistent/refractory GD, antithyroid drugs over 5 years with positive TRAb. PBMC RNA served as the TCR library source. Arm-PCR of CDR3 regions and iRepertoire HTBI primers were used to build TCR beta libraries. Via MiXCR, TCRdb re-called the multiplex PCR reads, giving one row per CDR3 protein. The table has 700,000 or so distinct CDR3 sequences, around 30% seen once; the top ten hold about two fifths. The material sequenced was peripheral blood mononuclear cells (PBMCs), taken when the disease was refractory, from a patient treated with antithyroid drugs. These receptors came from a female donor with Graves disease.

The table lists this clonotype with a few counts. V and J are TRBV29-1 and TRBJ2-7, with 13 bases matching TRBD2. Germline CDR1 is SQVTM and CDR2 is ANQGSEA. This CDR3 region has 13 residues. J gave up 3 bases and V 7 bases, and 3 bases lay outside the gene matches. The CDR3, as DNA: TGCAGCGGACGGACTAGCGGGGGCTACGAGCAGTACTTC. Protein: CSGRTSGGYEQYF.

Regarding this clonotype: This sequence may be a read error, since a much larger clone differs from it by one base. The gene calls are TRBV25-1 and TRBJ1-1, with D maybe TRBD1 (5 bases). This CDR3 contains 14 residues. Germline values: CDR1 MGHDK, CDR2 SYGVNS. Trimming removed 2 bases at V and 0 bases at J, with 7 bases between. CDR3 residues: CASSEKGMNTEAFF. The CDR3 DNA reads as TGTGCCAGCAGTGAAAAGGGGATGAACACTGAAGCTTTCTTT. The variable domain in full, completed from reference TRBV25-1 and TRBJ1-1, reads EADIYQTPRYLVIGTGKKITLECSQTMGHDKMYWYQQDPGMELHLIHYSYGVNSTEKGDLSSESTVSRIRTEHFPLTLESARPSHTSQYLCASSEKGMNTEAFFGQGTRLTVV.

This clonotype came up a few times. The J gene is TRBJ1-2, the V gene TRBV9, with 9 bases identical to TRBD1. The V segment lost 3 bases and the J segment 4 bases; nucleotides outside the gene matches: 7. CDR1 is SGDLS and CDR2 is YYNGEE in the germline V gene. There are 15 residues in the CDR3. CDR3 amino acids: CASSAGDRVSYGYTF. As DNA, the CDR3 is TGTGCCAGCAGCGCCGGGGACAGGGTCTCCTATGGCTACACCTTC.

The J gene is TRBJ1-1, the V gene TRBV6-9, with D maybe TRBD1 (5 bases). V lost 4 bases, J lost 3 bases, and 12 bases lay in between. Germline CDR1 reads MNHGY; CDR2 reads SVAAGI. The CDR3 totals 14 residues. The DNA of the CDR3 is TGTGCCAGCAGTTTCGCAGGGTTTCACACTGAAGCTTTCTTT. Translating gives CASSFAGFHTEAFF.

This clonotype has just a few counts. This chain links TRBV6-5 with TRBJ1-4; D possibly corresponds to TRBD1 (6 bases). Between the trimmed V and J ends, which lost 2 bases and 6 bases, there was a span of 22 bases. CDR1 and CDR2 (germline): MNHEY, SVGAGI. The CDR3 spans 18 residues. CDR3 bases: TGTGCCAGCAGTTACCCGATGCCCGAAACAGGGAGGGATGAAAAACTGTTTTTT. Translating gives CASSYPMPETGRDEKLFF.

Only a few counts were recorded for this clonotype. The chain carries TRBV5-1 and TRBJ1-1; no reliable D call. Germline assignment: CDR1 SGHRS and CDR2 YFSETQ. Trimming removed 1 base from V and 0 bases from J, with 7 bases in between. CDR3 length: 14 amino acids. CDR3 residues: CASSLTELNTEAFF. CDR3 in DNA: TGCGCCAGCAGCTTGACAGAACTGAACACTGAAGCTTTCTTT. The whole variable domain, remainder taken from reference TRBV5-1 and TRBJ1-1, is KAGVTQTPRYLIKTRGQQVTLSCSPISGHRSVSWYQQTPGQGLQFLFEYFSETQRNKGNFPGRFSGRQFSNSRSEMNVSTLELGDSALYLCASSLTELNTEAFFGQGTRLTVV.

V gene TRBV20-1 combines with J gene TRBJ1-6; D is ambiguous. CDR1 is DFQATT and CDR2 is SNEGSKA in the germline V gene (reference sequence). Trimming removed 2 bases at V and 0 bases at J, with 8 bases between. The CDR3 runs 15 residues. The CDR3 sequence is CSARLGSSYNSPLHF. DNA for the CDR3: TGCAGTGCTAGATTAGGGAGCTCCTATAATTCACCCCTCCACTTT.

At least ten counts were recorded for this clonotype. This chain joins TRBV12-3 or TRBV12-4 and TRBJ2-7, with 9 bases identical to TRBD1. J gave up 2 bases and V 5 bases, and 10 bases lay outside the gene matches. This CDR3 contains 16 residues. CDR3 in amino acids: CASSPPGQGTPYEQYF. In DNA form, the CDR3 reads TGTGCCAGCAGTCCACCGGGACAGGGAACCCCCTACGAGCAGTACTTC.

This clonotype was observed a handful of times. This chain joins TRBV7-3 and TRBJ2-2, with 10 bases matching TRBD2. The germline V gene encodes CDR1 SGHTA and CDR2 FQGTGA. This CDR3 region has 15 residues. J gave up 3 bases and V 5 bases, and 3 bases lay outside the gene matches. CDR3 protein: CASSPGTSDTGELFF. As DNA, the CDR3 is TGTGCCAGCAGCCCGGGGACTAGCGACACCGGGGAGCTGTTTTTT.

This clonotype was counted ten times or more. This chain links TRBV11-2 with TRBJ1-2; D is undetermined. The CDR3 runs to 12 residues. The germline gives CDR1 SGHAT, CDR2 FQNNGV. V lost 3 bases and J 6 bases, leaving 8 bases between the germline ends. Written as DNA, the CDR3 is TGTGCCAGCAGCTTGGAGGGCCATGGCTACACCTTC. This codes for CASSLEGHGYTF.

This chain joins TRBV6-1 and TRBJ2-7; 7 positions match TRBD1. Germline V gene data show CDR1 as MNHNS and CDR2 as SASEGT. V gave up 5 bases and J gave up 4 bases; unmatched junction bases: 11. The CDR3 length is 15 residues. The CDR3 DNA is TGTGCCAGCAGTAAGGTCGACAGGGCAGGGTACGAGCAGTACTTC. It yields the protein CASSKVDRAGYEQYF.

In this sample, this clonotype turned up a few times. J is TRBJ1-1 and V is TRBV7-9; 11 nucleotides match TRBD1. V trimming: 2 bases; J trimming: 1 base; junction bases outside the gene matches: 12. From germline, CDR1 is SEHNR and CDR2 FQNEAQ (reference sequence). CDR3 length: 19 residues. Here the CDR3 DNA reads TGTGCCAGCAGCTTAAGGGGCGGACAGGGGGCTCGCCGGAACACTGAAGCTTTCTTT. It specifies CASSLRGGQGARRNTEAFF.

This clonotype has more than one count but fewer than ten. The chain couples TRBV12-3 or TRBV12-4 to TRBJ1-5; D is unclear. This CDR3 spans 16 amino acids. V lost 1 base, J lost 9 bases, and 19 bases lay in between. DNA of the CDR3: TGTGCCAGCAGTTTAGGTCCGGTAGAGGAGCCGTGGCCCCAGCATTTT. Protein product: CASSLGPVEEPWPQHF.

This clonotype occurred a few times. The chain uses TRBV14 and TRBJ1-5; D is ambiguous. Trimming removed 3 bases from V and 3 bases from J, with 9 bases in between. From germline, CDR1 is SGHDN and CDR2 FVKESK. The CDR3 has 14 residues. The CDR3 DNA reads TGTGCCAGCAGCCACTCGGGATACAATCAGCCCCAGCATTTT. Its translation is CASSHSGYNQPQHF.

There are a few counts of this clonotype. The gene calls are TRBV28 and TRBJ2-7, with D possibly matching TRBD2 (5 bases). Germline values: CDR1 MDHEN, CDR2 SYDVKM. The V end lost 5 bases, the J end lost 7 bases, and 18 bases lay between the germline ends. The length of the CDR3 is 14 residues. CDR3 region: CASSPAPGTKEQYF. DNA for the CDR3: TGTGCCAGCAGTCCGGCGCCGGGAACTAAAGAGCAGTACTTC.